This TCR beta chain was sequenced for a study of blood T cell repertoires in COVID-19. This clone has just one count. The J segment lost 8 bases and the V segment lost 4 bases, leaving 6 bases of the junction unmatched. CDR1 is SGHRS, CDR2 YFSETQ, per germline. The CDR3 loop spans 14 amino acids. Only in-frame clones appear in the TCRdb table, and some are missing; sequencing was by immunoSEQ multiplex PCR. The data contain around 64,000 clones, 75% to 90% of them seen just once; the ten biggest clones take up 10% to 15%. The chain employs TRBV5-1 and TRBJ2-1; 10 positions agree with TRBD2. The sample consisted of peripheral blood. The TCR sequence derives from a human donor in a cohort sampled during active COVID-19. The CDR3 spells CASSRLAGVDEQFF. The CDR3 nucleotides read TGCGCCAGCAGCCGCCTAGCGGGGGTCGATGAGCAGTTCTTC.